A single sample gave rise to the 24 T cell receptor beta chains below, sequenced in a study of control samples from healthy donors and cancer patients. Produced via immunoSEQ multiplex PCR; TCRdb's table is partial and in-frame only. The sample holds 100,000 to 120,000 clones; 83% are singletons and the top ten take roughly 13%. The sequenced material came from blood. The receptors shown here come from a woman between 50 and 59 years old in good health.

This rearrangement joins TRBV7-3 to TRBJ2-6; the D is unclear. The CDR3 contains 15 residues. V was shortened by 5 bases and J by 2 bases, with 10 bases between the two germline ends. Germline CDR1 SGHTA, CDR2 FQGTGA. The CDR3 nucleotides are TGTGCCAGCAGCCGCCCCCCTGCTGGGGCCAACGTCCTGACTTTC. Its protein product is CASSRPPAGANVLTF.

The rearrangement links TRBV23-1 to TRBJ1-5; no definite D call. TRBV23-1 is reported as an ORF; its role is uncertain. The length of the CDR3 is 17 residues. V lost 2 bases and J 4 bases, leaving 18 bases between the germline ends. The CDR3 here is CASSQTFPGFINQPQHF. In DNA form, the CDR3 reads TGCGCCAGCAGTCAAACTTTTCCGGGATTCATTAATCAGCCCCAGCATTTT.

This clone was found once. This chain joins TRBV5-5 and TRBJ2-5; 7 bases map to TRBD1. The CDR3 consists of 18 residues. Germline V gives CDR1 SGHKS, CDR2 YYEKEE (reference sequence). The trim removed 1 base at V and 4 bases at J, leaving 16 bases unmatched. Here the CDR3 reads CASSLLGTDRVVGETQYF. The CDR3 coding sequence is TGTGCCAGCAGCTTGTTGGGGACCGACAGGGTGGTCGGAGAGACCCAGTACTTC. The full variable domain, rest sourced from reference TRBV5-5 and TRBJ2-5, is DAGVTQSPTHLIKTRGQQVTLRCSPISGHKSVSWYQQVLGQGPQFIFQYYEKEERGRGNFPDRFSARQFPNYSSELNVNALLLGDSALYLCASSLLGTDRVVGETQYFGPGTRLLVL.

The genes are TRBV28 and TRBJ1-2, with D hard to call. The V gene's germline CDR1 is MDHEN and CDR2 SYDVKM. The CDR3 sequence is 16 residues long. The V end was cut by 5 bases, the J end by 2 bases, with 18 bases between. CDR3 sequence reads: CASSPLYTRSNYGYTF. The CDR3 nucleotides read TGTGCCAGCAGTCCTCTTTACACCAGGTCGAACTATGGCTACACCTTC.

This chain joins TRBV4-3 and TRBJ1-3; TRBD1 matches at 7 bases. J lost 2 bases, V lost 0 bases, and 4 bases had no gene match. Germline assignment: CDR1 LGHNA and CDR2 YSLEER. The CDR3 length is 16 residues. DNA for the CDR3: TGCGCCAGCAGCCAAGACACAGGGGTAGCTGGAAACACCATATATTTT. As protein: CASSQDTGVAGNTIYF.

In its sample, this clone was seen once. This chain connects TRBV5-1 to TRBJ2-3; no firm D call. V lost 0 bases to trimming and J lost 4 bases, with 6 bases between them. Germline V gene lookup returns CDR1 SGHRS and CDR2 YFSETQ. The CDR3 length is 13 residues. The CDR3 nucleotides are TGCGCCAGCAGCTTGGATATCCCAGATACGCAGTATTTT. Protein sequence: CASSLDIPDTQYF.

The chain has TRBV12-5 and TRBJ2-7; 7 nucleotides align to TRBD2. CDR1 and CDR2 (germline): LGHNT, FRNRAP. The CDR3 has 15 residues. Trimming took 3 bases from V and 0 from J; bases not matched to a gene: 5. For the CDR3, the DNA is TGTGCTAGTGGTTTAGCGGGGCCCTCCTCCTACGAGCAGTACTTC. Protein sequence: CASGLAGPSSYEQYF.

The chain joins TRBV5-6 to TRBJ1-2; no clear D. The CDR3 has 12 residues. CDR1 is SGHDT, CDR2 YYEEEE, per germline. V was shortened by 0 bases and J by 7 bases, with 7 bases between the two germline ends. CDR3 in DNA: TGTGCCAGCAGCTTGGGTGGGCGTGGCTACACCTTC. It translates to CASSLGGRGYTF. Supplemented by reference TRBV5-6 and TRBJ1-2, the full variable domain reads DAGVTQSPTHLIKTRGQQVTLRCSPKSGHDTVSWYQQALGQGPQFIFQYYEEEERQRGNFPDRFSGHQFPNYSSELNVNALLLGDSALYLCASSLGGRGYTFGSGTRLTVV.

The J gene is TRBJ1-2, the V gene TRBV11-3, with D unresolved. V dropped 4 bases and J dropped 6 bases, with 12 bases sitting between them. This CDR3 contains 13 residues. Germline V gene data show CDR1 as SGHNT and CDR2 as YENEEA. The CDR3: CASSYLDGNGYTF. The DNA of the CDR3 is TGTGCCAGCAGCTACCTAGATGGGAATGGCTACACCTTC.

J is TRBJ1-3 and V is TRBV25-1, with 11 bases lining up with TRBD1. V dropped 6 bases and J dropped 0; count of bases not matched to a gene: 4. CDR3 length equals 16 residues. CDR1 and CDR2 from the germline V gene are MGHDK and SYGVNS. Here the CDR3 reads CASRLGTGGSGNTIYF. Written as DNA, the CDR3 is TGTGCCAGCAGACTTGGGACAGGGGGCTCTGGAAACACCATATATTTT.

In DNA form, the CDR3 reads TGTGCCAGTAGTATCCCAGGGTACAATGAGCAGTTCTTC. Encoded protein: CASSIPGYNEQFF. V gene TRBV19 combines with J gene TRBJ2-1, with D tentatively TRBD1 (5 bases). V lost 3 bases and J 4 bases, leaving 7 bases between the germline ends. The CDR3 is 13 residues long. From germline, CDR1 is LNHDA and CDR2 SQIVND (reference sequence).

The chain is built from TRBV5-1 and TRBJ2-5, with 8 bases matching TRBD2. The V segment lost 0 bases and the J segment 2 bases; nucleotides outside the gene matches: 3. Germline values: CDR1 SGHRS, CDR2 YFSETQ. CDR3 length: 15 residues. The DNA for the CDR3 is TGCGCCAGCAGCTTGGAGGGACTAGAGCAAGAGACCCAGTACTTC. Translated: CASSLEGLEQETQYF.

This clone was picked up a small number of times. The junction does not match germline at one end; this may be a read error. The chain has TRBV7-9 and TRBJ2-1; 8 bases are shared with TRBD2. CDR3 length: 13 residues. Germline V CDR1 and CDR2: SEHNR, FQNEAQ (reference sequence). The CDR3 DNA reads as TGTGCCAGCAGCGTAGCGGGGATATATGAGCAGTTCTTC. Amino acid sequence: CASSVAGIYEQFF.

This chain joins TRBV28 and TRBJ1-6; 9 bases are shared with TRBD1. CDR3 length: 15 residues. The J segment lost 10 bases and the V segment lost 5 bases, leaving 9 bases of the junction unmatched. Germline V gene lookup returns CDR1 MDHEN and CDR2 SYDVKM. The CDR3 here is CASSPWDREDSPLHF. DNA of the CDR3: TGTGCCAGCAGTCCCTGGGACAGGGAGGACTCACCCCTCCACTTT.

The J gene is TRBJ1-2, the V gene TRBV19; D remains ambiguous. Germline CDR1 reads LNHDA; CDR2 reads SQIVND (reference sequence). The CDR3 is made up of 14 amino acids. V was pared by 5 bases and J by 0 bases, with 10 bases between. The CDR3 DNA is TGTGCCAGTAGTGAGGACGGGACTAACTATGGCTACACCTTC. Amino acids: CASSEDGTNYGYTF.

The chain recombines TRBV29-1 with TRBJ1-2; tentative D call: TRBD1 (6 bases). The V gene's germline CDR1 is SQVTM and CDR2 ANQGSEA. V lost 4 bases and J 2 bases, leaving 8 bases between the germline ends. The CDR3 is 12 residues long. CDR3 amino acids: CSVVTGNYGYTF. The CDR3 DNA reads TGCAGCGTTGTTACAGGGAACTATGGCTACACCTTC.

The CDR3 nucleotides read TGTGCCACCAGTGATCGGACAGGGACAGATACGCAGTATTTT. Translating gives CATSDRTGTDTQYF. V gene TRBV24-1 combines with J gene TRBJ2-3, with 8 bases identical to TRBD1. V was pared by 3 bases and J by 3 bases, with 1 base of the junction left unmatched. This CDR3 region has 14 residues. Germline CDR1 KGHDR, CDR2 SFDVKD.

This clone occurred a few times. The chain joins TRBV30 to TRBJ2-1; D is uncertain. CDR1 is GTSNPN, CDR2 SVGIG, per germline (reference sequence). The length of the CDR3 is 14 residues. V was cut by 1 base and J by 0 bases, with 7 bases left in between. Written as DNA, the CDR3 is TGTGCCTGGAGTGGAATGAGCTCCTACAATGAGCAGTTCTTC. Protein: CAWSGMSSYNEQFF.

Written as DNA, the CDR3 is TGTGCCAGCAGTTACTTCGGGGTAACGAACGAGCAGTACTTC. This translates into CASSYFGVTNEQYF. The gene calls are TRBV6-2 or TRBV6-3 and TRBJ2-7; maybe TRBD2 (5 bases). V lost 1 base and J 5 bases, leaving 12 bases between the germline ends. CDR1 and CDR2 (germline): MNHEY, SVGEGT. CDR3 length: 14 amino acids.

The table lists this clone with a count of one. This rearrangement joins TRBV29-1 to TRBJ1-1; no clear D. Per the germline V gene, CDR1 is SQVTM and CDR2 is ANQGSEA. CDR3 length: 10 amino acids. Deletions cut 6 bases from V and 7 bases from J, with 9 bases between. CDR3 DNA: TGCAGCGTGGCGGGTGGTGAAGCTTTCTTT. Its translation is CSVAGGEAFF.

This rearrangement joins TRBV11-3 to TRBJ1-3; D gene uncertain. The V gene's germline CDR1 is SGHNT and CDR2 YENEEA. The CDR3 totals 19 residues. V was pared by 1 base and J by 0 bases, with 19 bases between. The CDR3 bases are TGTGCCAGCAGCTTAGGTGTATACGGGGAAAGCTTCTCTGGAAACACCATATATTTT. As protein: CASSLGVYGESFSGNTIYF.

This clone came up many times. The chain has TRBV12-3 or TRBV12-4 and TRBJ2-7; D is possibly TRBD1 or TRBD2 (5 bases each). The CDR3 is made up of 12 amino acids. The V and J ends lost 5 bases and 2 bases respectively, with 7 bases between them. CDR3 residues: CASSKGPYEQYF. The CDR3 DNA follows: TGTGCCAGCAGTAAGGGACCCTACGAGCAGTACTTC.

The chain links TRBV7-2 to TRBJ1-4, with D unclear. Trimming left V 6 bases short and J 2 bases short, with 13 bases between. This CDR3 has 15 residues. Germline V lookup: CDR1 SGHTA, CDR2 FQGNSA. The CDR3 loop is CASRLQTGTNEKLFF. The CDR3, as DNA: TGTGCCAGCAGGCTCCAGACGGGGACTAATGAAAAACTGTTTTTT.

The chain links TRBV30 to TRBJ2-3, with a possible D match to TRBD2 (6 bases). Germline V gene lookup returns CDR1 GTSNPN and CDR2 SVGIG (reference sequence). Trimming removed 4 bases at V and 0 bases at J, with 20 bases between. This CDR3 spans 17 amino acids. Here the CDR3 DNA reads TGTGCCTGGACCGACGCTTGGGACTGCGCAAGCACAGATACGCAGTATTTT. Its translation: CAWTDAWDCASTDTQYF.